This T cell receptor beta chain stems from a study of CD8+ T cells in alopecia areata. V was cut by 0 bases and J by 5 bases, with 8 bases left in between. This CDR3 contains 14 residues. CDR1 is LNHNV, CDR2 YYDKDF, per germline (reference sequence). Regarding the study as a whole: Lesional tissue from the scalp (especially in alopecia totalis/universalis) showed higher clonality than normal scalp. Sharing of TCR sequences between patients (possibly for HLA-related reasons) was less clear than in mice.

Extracted RNA was reverse transcribed into cDNA, the sequencing template. This table comes from immunoSEQ multiplex PCR, and its TCRdb copy is limited to in-frame clones, with some not included. The sample comprises roughly 140,000 clones, approximately 56% of which are singletons, and just over 35% rests with the top ten. Remarks on this clone: The target antigen is unknown.

The rearrangement links TRBV15 to TRBJ1-3; maybe TRBD1 (5 bases). This sequence originates from a human donor in good health. Specimen: CD8+ T cells sorted from blood. As DNA, the CDR3 is TGTGCCACCAGCAGAGACAGGGCTAGAAACACCATATATTTT. Translated: CATSRDRARNTIYF.